The next 26 T cell receptor beta chains were all read from a single sample in a study of cytomegalovirus exposure and HLA in healthy donors. 60 Vbeta and 13 Jbeta primers were used in PCR. Clones were read by immunoSEQ multiplex PCR, and TCRdb kept only the in-frame ones, dropping some. The repertoire consists of over 100,000 clones, with roughly 80% occurring once and the leading ten covering 22%. Sample: PBMCs. Receptors were obtained from a man under 40 in good health and CMV-seropositive.

V usage is TRBV30 and J usage is TRBJ1-6; 7 bases match TRBD1. The CDR3 sequence is 14 residues long. CDR1 is GTSNPN, CDR2 SVGIG, per germline (reference sequence). The ends lost 3 bases at V and 7 bases at J; junction bases unmatched: 6. Here the CDR3 reads CAWSLGQENSPLHF. The CDR3 nucleotides are TGTGCCTGGAGCCTTGGACAGGAGAATTCACCCCTCCACTTT.

The chain combines TRBV19 with TRBJ1-5, with TRBD1 matching over 7 bases. V trimming: 5 bases; J trimming: 4 bases; junction bases outside the gene matches: 8. Per the germline V gene, CDR1 is LNHDA and CDR2 is SQIVND (reference sequence). The CDR3 loop spans 15 amino acids. CDR3 sequence (DNA): TGTGCCAGTAGTCCTGGGACAGAGTTAAATCAGCCCCAGCATTTT. Its translation: CASSPGTELNQPQHF.

CDR3: CASSGQGNEQFF. DNA for the CDR3: TGTGCCAGCAGTGGACAGGGGAATGAGCAGTTCTTC. The J gene is TRBJ2-1, the V gene TRBV2; 8 positions agree with TRBD1. After removal of 4 bases from V and 7 bases from J, the junction contained 0 bases not matched to a gene. This CDR3 has 12 residues. From germline, CDR1 is SNHLY and CDR2 FYNNEI.

The V call is TRBV5-1, the J call TRBJ1-2; TRBD1 might be the D (6 bases). CDR1 and CDR2 (germline): SGHRS, YFSETQ. The CDR3 has 16 amino acids. Trimming removed 0 bases at V and 5 bases at J, with 17 bases between. The CDR3 nucleotides are TGCGCCAGCAGCTTGGGGATATCAGGGGCGCGGTATGGCTACACCTTC. This translates into CASSLGISGARYGYTF.

V usage is TRBV6-6 and J usage is TRBJ2-5; D is possibly TRBD2 (6 bases). Germline CDR1 is MNHNY and CDR2 is SVGAGI (reference sequence). The CDR3 spans 13 residues. Trimming left V 7 bases short and J 4 bases short, with 13 bases between. The CDR3 protein is CASIPGGGETQYF. The CDR3 DNA follows: TGTGCCAGCATCCCCGGGGGAGGAGAGACCCAGTACTTC.

This sequence joins TRBV6-1 and TRBJ1-2, with no clear D. The V end lost 6 bases, the J end lost 4 bases, and 12 bases lay between the germline ends. Germline assignment: CDR1 MNHNS and CDR2 SASEGT. The CDR3 loop spans 13 amino acids. The CDR3 is CASRPHVFYGYTF. DNA of the CDR3: TGTGCCAGCAGGCCACACGTGTTCTATGGCTACACCTTC.

This CDR3 is CASSTGGQTNQPQHF. The CDR3 nucleotides read TGTGCCAGCAGCACAGGGGGGCAGACGAATCAGCCCCAGCATTTT. The chain uses TRBV28 and TRBJ1-5; 8 bases map to TRBD1. Germline V gives CDR1 MDHEN, CDR2 SYDVKM. Unmatched junction bases numbered 8, after V lost 6 bases and J lost 4 bases. CDR3 length equals 15 residues. The full variable domain, completed using reference TRBV28 and TRBJ1-5, is DVKVTQSSRYLVKRTGEKVFLECVQDMDHENMFWYRQDPGLGLRLIYFSYDVKMKEKGDIPEGYSVSREKKERFSLILESASTNQTSMYLCASSTGGQTNQPQHFGDGTRLSIL.

Only a few counts were recorded for this clone. V and J are TRBV29-1 and TRBJ2-1; TRBD1 aligns across 9 bases. J lost 0 bases, V lost 4 bases, and 10 bases had no gene match. Germline V gene sequence: CDR1 SQVTM, CDR2 ANQGSEA. The CDR3 contains 17 residues. The CDR3 is CSVVRTTGGFSYNEQFF. CDR3 sequence (DNA): TGCAGCGTTGTTCGGACGACAGGGGGATTCTCCTACAATGAGCAGTTCTTC.

The chain employs TRBV5-1 and TRBJ2-7; 9 bases agree with TRBD1. This CDR3 comprises 15 residues. Germline V gives CDR1 SGHRS, CDR2 YFSETQ. The V and J ends lost 1 base and 4 bases, in that order; junction bases with no gene match: 6. CDR3 nucleotide sequence: TGCGCCAGCAGCTTGTCACTGGGACAGGGATACGAGCAGTACTTC. Its translation: CASSLSLGQGYEQYF.

This clone was observed once. This sequence joins TRBV6-1 and TRBJ2-2, with D uncertain. V was trimmed by 5 bases and J by 8 bases, leaving 6 bases between them. CDR1 MNHNS and CDR2 SASEGT come from the germline V gene. The CDR3 has 11 residues. CDR3 sequence reads: CASSLRGELFF. CDR3 nucleotide sequence: TGTGCCAGCAGTCTCCGGGGGGAGCTGTTTTTT.

This rearrangement joins TRBV4-2 to TRBJ2-3, with TRBD2 matching 13 bases. The CDR3 sequence is 16 residues long. J lost 7 bases, V lost 4 bases, and 8 bases had no gene match. Germline values: CDR1 LGHNA, CDR2 YNFKEQ. This CDR3 reads CASSPLAGGLRNTQYF. CDR3 DNA: TGTGCCAGCAGCCCACTAGCGGGGGGGCTCAGGAATACGCAGTATTTT.

The chain recombines TRBV30 with TRBJ1-2, with D unclear. CDR3 length equals 12 residues. Trimming cost V 2 bases and J 0 bases, with 4 bases left between them. Per germline, CDR1 GTSNPN and CDR2 SVGIG (reference sequence). CDR3 sequence: CAWSYTNYGYTF. CDR3 DNA: TGTGCCTGGAGTTATACTAACTATGGCTACACCTTC.

This chain uses TRBV11-2 with TRBJ2-7; D not resolved. The length of the CDR3 is 12 residues. Germline V gene lookup returns CDR1 SGHAT and CDR2 FQNNGV. Deletions cut 6 bases from V and 6 bases from J, with 12 bases between. CDR3 nucleotide sequence: TGTGCCAGCAGTTCGTCTATGAGCGAGCAGTACTTC. It encodes CASSSSMSEQYF.

The chain has TRBV29-1 and TRBJ1-2; TRBD1 agrees at 8 bases. The V segment lost 7 bases and the J segment 2 bases; nucleotides outside the gene matches: 9. This CDR3 comprises 14 residues. Germline V gives CDR1 SQVTM, CDR2 ANQGSEA. CDR3 DNA: TGCAGCGCCGGACAGGGCAGCCCCAACTATGGCTACACCTTC. Translating gives CSAGQGSPNYGYTF.

The V gene is TRBV19, the J gene TRBJ2-2; 7 bases are shared with TRBD1. Unmatched junction bases numbered 3, after V lost 4 bases and J lost 4 bases. This CDR3 region has 14 residues. Germline CDR1 and CDR2: LNHDA and SQIVND (reference sequence). The CDR3 spells CASSKGAGTGELFF. Here the CDR3 DNA reads TGTGCCAGTAGTAAGGGGGCGGGCACCGGGGAGCTGTTTTTT.

The chain has TRBV7-2 and TRBJ2-3; maybe TRBD2 (7 bases). The CDR3 has 15 amino acids. V was pared by 1 base and J by 4 bases, with 12 bases between. The germline V gene has CDR1 SGHTA and CDR2 FQGNSA. CDR3: CASSLGSGGPDTQYF. The CDR3 nucleotides are TGTGCCAGCAGCTTAGGGTCGGGGGGCCCAGATACGCAGTATTTT.

The chain combines TRBV6-1 with TRBJ1-1; TRBD1 matches at 7 bases. V trimming: 4 bases; J trimming: 0 bases; junction bases outside the gene matches: 5. The CDR3 loop spans 15 amino acids. Germline V CDR1 and CDR2: MNHNS, SASEGT. The CDR3 bases are TGTGCCAGCAGTGTAGGGGGCGTGATGAACACTGAAGCTTTCTTT. Encoded protein: CASSVGGVMNTEAFF.

The chain is built from TRBV30 and TRBJ1-5; D is ambiguous. Trimming removed 5 bases from V and 6 bases from J, with 11 bases in between. The length of the CDR3 is 12 residues. In germline, CDR1 is GTSNPN, CDR2 SVGIG (reference sequence). Written as DNA, the CDR3 is TGTGCCTGGGGGCAGATGTTTCAGCCCCAGCATTTT. Residues: CAWGQMFQPQHF.

This rearrangement joins TRBV5-1 to TRBJ1-1; no firm D call. The V gene lost 3 bases and the J gene lost 0 bases, with 9 bases spanning the gap. The CDR3 is made up of 14 amino acids. Looked up from germline, CDR1 is SGHRS and CDR2 is YFSETQ. In DNA, the CDR3 is TGCGCCAGCAGCTCTATGGGCATGAACACTGAAGCTTTCTTT. Its translation is CASSSMGMNTEAFF.

This clone was seen a few times. The V and J genes are TRBV7-2 and TRBJ1-5, with a tentative D call TRBD1 (6 bases). The CDR3 loop spans 16 amino acids. V was pared by 2 bases and J by 6 bases, with 17 bases between. Germline CDR1 SGHTA, CDR2 FQGNSA. The CDR3 DNA is TGTGCCAGCAGCTTATCCGGGGGGCGCGAGGGTCAGCCCCAGCATTTT. It encodes CASSLSGGREGQPQHF.

This chain uses TRBV6-1 with TRBJ2-5; D unresolved. V was clipped by 0 bases and J by 10 bases, with 9 bases between them. The CDR3 has 12 residues. The germline V gene encodes CDR1 MNHNS and CDR2 SASEGT. In nucleotides, the CDR3 is TGTGCCAGCAGTGAAGCGCGGAAAAGCCAGTACTTC. It specifies CASSEARKSQYF.

This sequence joins TRBV7-9 and TRBJ1-1; 7 positions match TRBD1. In germline, CDR1 is SEHNR, CDR2 FQNEAQ (reference sequence). CDR3 length: 13 residues. Germline trimming cut 3 bases from V and 8 bases from J; bases unmatched to any gene: 6. The CDR3 nucleotides are TGTGCCAGCAGCTTCCGGGACAGCCGCGAAGCTTTCTTT. Amino acids: CASSFRDSREAFF.

The CDR3 nucleotides read TGTGCCAGTACCCCGGGACTCAATTCCTACAATGAGCAGTTCTTC. It specifies CASTPGLNSYNEQFF. The gene calls are TRBV19 and TRBJ2-1, with D maybe TRBD2 (6 bases). The CDR3 has 15 residues. Germline V lookup: CDR1 LNHDA, CDR2 SQIVND (reference sequence). V lost 7 bases and J lost 1, with 14 bases in between.

The gene calls are TRBV7-3 and TRBJ2-1; TRBD2 might be the D (6 bases). This CDR3 has 15 residues. The germline V and J ends were trimmed by 6 bases and 6 bases, with 18 bases remaining between them. Looked up from germline, CDR1 is SGHTA and CDR2 is FQGTGA. The CDR3 loop reads CASSSGTGIGNEQFF. CDR3 coding DNA: TGTGCCAGCAGTTCAGGGACTGGGATAGGCAATGAGCAGTTCTTC.

The V call is TRBV10-1, the J call TRBJ2-3; perhaps TRBD1 as D (5 bases). Deletions cut 10 bases from V and 1 base from J, with 15 bases between. The germline gives CDR1 WNHNN, CDR2 SYGVQD (reference sequence). This CDR3 has 14 residues. CDR3 sequence (DNA): TGCGCCACCCCAACCCAGGGTCGCACAGATACGCAGTATTTT. Encoded protein: CATPTQGRTDTQYF.

About this clone itself: This sample includes further DNA sequences coding for the same CDR3. CDR3 in amino acids: CASSLAGTDTQYF. The CDR3 bases are TGTGCCAGCAGCTTAGCTGGCACAGATACGCAGTATTTT. The chain has TRBV11-2 and TRBJ2-3; unclear D gene. The germline CDR1 and CDR2 sequences are SGHAT and FQNNGV. Deletions cut 1 base from V and 1 base from J, with 3 bases between. The CDR3 consists of 13 residues.